There are a few counts of the clone carrying this T cell receptor (beta chain). TCRdb keeps only in-frame clones here, not all; method: immunoSEQ multiplex PCR. Of 150,000 to 250,000 clones listed, around 80% are singletons. The data derive from a study of cytomegalovirus exposure and HLA in healthy donors. CDR3 length equals 14 residues. Trimming pared 4 bases from V and 0 bases from J, leaving 4 bases between. Looked up from germline, CDR1 is MRHNA and CDR2 is SNTAGT. The sample consisted of PBMCs. The TCR comes from a woman between 25 and 40 years old in good health and CMV-seronegative. V gene TRBV6-4 combines with J gene TRBJ2-6; unclear D gene. The CDR3 bases are TGTGCCAGCAGTGCCCTCTCTGGGGCCAACGTCCTGACTTTC. Amino acids: CASSALSGANVLTF.